A selection of T cell receptor beta chains follows, all from one sample in a study of blood T cell repertoires in COVID-19. Measured with immunoSEQ multiplex PCR; TCRdb has only the in-frame clones, and not every one. The sample has about 230,000 clones; roughly 85% are singletons. The source material was PBMCs or T cells enriched from blood (not recorded which). The receptors were sampled from a man aged 30-40 years who had recovered from COVID-19. Each CDR3 is given with its conserved first and last residue. D genes are given only for firm matches. Clone size is stated in some rows and not others, as once, few, many or a class when expanded.

16	.	.	TRBV6-1	TRBJ2-7	CASSEPGHGSSYEQYF	TGTGCCAGCAGTGAACCGGGGCACGGGAGCTCCTACGAGCAGTACTTC
17	.	.	TRBV30	TRBJ2-3	CAWTPFRAGAYTDTQYF	TGTGCCTGGACCCCGTTTAGGGCGGGGGCCTACACAGATACGCAGTATTTT
13	.	.	TRBV5-5	TRBJ2-5	CASSLAGRETQYF	TGTGCCAGCAGCTTGGCAGGGAGGGAGACCCAGTACTTC
15	.	TRBD2	TRBV7-2	TRBJ2-1	CASSLAGGLSNEQFF	TGTGCCAGCAGCTTAGCGGGAGGGCTTAGCAATGAGCAGTTCTTC
17	once	TRBD1	TRBV5-6	TRBJ2-2	CASSSRPGQGSTGELFF	TGTGCCAGCAGCTCTAGACCGGGACAGGGGTCCACCGGGGAGCTGTTTTTT
14	.	.	TRBV5-1	TRBJ1-1	CASRQQAIRTEAFF	TGCGCCAGCCGTCAACAGGCTATAAGGACTGAAGCTTTCTTT
15	.	.	TRBV7-8	TRBJ2-3	CASSHWEAHLDTQYF	TGTGCCAGCAGCCACTGGGAGGCCCACCTCGATACGCAGTATTTT
16	.	.	TRBV3-1/TRBV3-2	TRBJ2-1	CASSQAGRGGYNEQFF	TGTGCCAGCAGCCAAGCCGGGAGAGGAGGATACAATGAGCAGTTCTTC
14	.	.	TRBV30	TRBJ1-5	CALGEGGSNQPQHF	TGTGCCCTGGGGGAGGGGGGATCCAATCAGCCCCAGCATTTT
13	.	TRBD1	TRBV7-2	TRBJ1-2	CASSMGQGGGYTF	TGTGCCAGCAGCATGGGACAGGGGGGTGGCTACACCTTC
16	.	TRBD2	TRBV4-1	TRBJ2-3	CASSQLGLAGTDTQYF	TGCGCCAGCAGCCAACTAGGTCTAGCGGGGACAGATACGCAGTATTTT
12	.	.	TRBV29-1	TRBJ1-5	CSVATDDQPQHF	TGCAGCGTTGCGACAGACGATCAGCCCCAGCATTTT
16	.	TRBD2	TRBV5-1	TRBJ2-3	CASSLGSSGGTDTQYF	TGCGCCAGCAGCTTGGGGTCTAGCGGGGGCACAGATACGCAGTATTTT
15	.	.	TRBV7-8	TRBJ2-7	CASSLVADSYYEQYF	TGTGCCAGCAGCTTAGTGGCAGACTCCTATTACGAGCAGTACTTC
17	.	.	TRBV5-1	TRBJ2-1	CASSFRTGSVQYNEQFF	TGCGCCAGCAGCTTTCGAACAGGGTCGGTACAATACAATGAGCAGTTCTTC
14	.	TRBD1	TRBV3-1/TRBV3-2	TRBJ2-7	CASSRWDRGYEQYF	TGTGCCAGCAGCCGCTGGGACAGGGGTTACGAGCAGTACTTC
14	.	TRBD1	TRBV5-1	TRBJ2-7	CASMSDRDDGEQYF	TGCGCCAGCATGTCGGACAGGGACGATGGCGAGCAGTACTTC
15	.	TRBD1	TRBV6-2/TRBV6-3	TRBJ1-2	CASSNHGTANYGYTF	TGTGCCAGCAGTAACCACGGGACAGCTAACTATGGCTACACCTTC
13	few	TRBD1	TRBV12-3/TRBV12-4	TRBJ1-1	CASSFRQGLEAFF	TGTGCCAGCAGTTTTAGACAGGGTCTTGAAGCTTTCTTT
17	.	TRBD2	TRBV27	TRBJ2-7	CASSLSHLGGNSYEQYF	TGTGCCAGCAGCCTATCACACTTGGGGGGGAACTCCTACGAGCAGTACTTC
14	.	TRBD1	TRBV18	TRBJ1-2	CASSPLQGTYGYTF	TGTGCCAGCTCACCACTACAGGGGACCTATGGCTACACCTTC
13	.	.	TRBV28	TRBJ1-2	CAIRADTALDYTF	TGTGCCATCAGGGCCGACACGGCCTTGGACTACACCTTC
17	.	TRBD1	TRBV5-1	TRBJ2-3	CASSWPNRTGVFDTQYF	TGCGCCAGCAGCTGGCCCAACCGGACAGGGGTTTTTGATACGCAGTATTTT
15	.	.	TRBV5-1	TRBJ1-1	CASSLAAGVNTEAFF	TGCGCCAGCAGCTTGGCAGCAGGGGTTAACACTGAAGCTTTCTTT
14	.	TRBD1	TRBV14	TRBJ2-4	CASSLRTGFNIQYF	TGTGCCAGCAGCCTGCGGACAGGGTTCAACATTCAGTACTTC
13	.	.	TRBV5-1	TRBJ2-7	CASSSNSPGEQYF	TGCGCCAGCAGCTCCAACTCCCCGGGGGAGCAGTACTTC
14	.	.	TRBV11-1	TRBJ2-1	CASSLSRTNIRQFF	TGTGCCAGCAGCCTCTCCAGGACTAACATAAGGCAGTTCTTC
17	.	TRBD1	TRBV5-4	TRBJ1-1	CASSAGDRGNMNTEAFF	TGTGCCAGCAGTGCGGGGGACAGGGGTAACATGAACACTGAAGCTTTCTTT
13	.	.	TRBV6-5	TRBJ1-5	CASTHLEAQPQHF	TGTGCCAGCACTCACTTGGAGGCACAGCCCCAGCATTTT
14	.	.	TRBV7-2	TRBJ2-5	CASTQGGAGETQYF	TGTGCCAGCACCCAGGGGGGCGCAGGAGAGACCCAGTACTTC
11	.	.	TRBV6-5	TRBJ1-5	CASSVNQPQHF	TGTGCCAGCAGCGTTAATCAGCCCCAGCATTTT
14	.	TRBD2	TRBV24-1	TRBJ2-5	CATSIAGSGETQYF	TGTGCCACCAGTATAGCGGGCTCAGGGGAGACCCAGTACTTC
13	once	.	TRBV13	TRBJ2-5	CASSFTSSETQYF	TGTGCCAGCAGCTTCACTAGCTCCGAGACCCAGTACTTC
13	.	TRBD1	TRBV30	TRBJ1-6	CAWTGQGDSPLHF	TGTGCCTGGACAGGACAGGGGGACTCACCCCTCCACTTT
15	.	TRBD2	TRBV14	TRBJ2-7	CASRYGLAGTYEQYF	TGTGCCAGCAGGTACGGACTAGCGGGCACCTACGAGCAGTACTTC
14	.	.	TRBV6-5	TRBJ1-1	CASSPSPRTAITFF	TGTGCCAGCAGCCCGAGTCCGCGGACAGCGATAACTTTCTTT
12	few	.	TRBV19	TRBJ2-1	CASSGLAGEQFF	TGTGCCAGTTCGGGGCTTGCGGGAGAGCAGTTCTTC